Listed here are 24 T cell receptor beta chains from one sample, sequenced in a study of blood T cells in healthy people across ages. The authors ran a second PCR of about 6 to 12 cycles using a sample-barcoded 5' primer and a J-beta primer mix. One entry per CDR3 protein, called by TCRdb with MiXCR from the 5' RACE reads. The sample holds about 800,000 distinct CDR3 sequences, about 25% seen once. The same sample was also studied in work on T cells of mothers and their children.

The material sequenced was blood. All receptors come from a boy younger than 18 in good health.

The rearrangement uses TRBV20-1 and TRBJ2-7; TRBD1 matches at 9 bases. The CDR3 extends over 15 amino acids. The J segment lost 0 bases and the V segment lost 6 bases, leaving 9 bases of the junction unmatched. CDR1 and CDR2 (germline): DFQATT, SNEGSKA (reference sequence). The CDR3 region is CSAKIRDRVSYEQYF. The CDR3 DNA reads TGCAGTGCCAAGATCCGGGACAGGGTCTCCTACGAGCAGTACTTC.

The sample holds a few counts of this clonotype. The CDR3 coding sequence is TGTGCCAGCAGCCAAGGGCGTGCGGGAGGGCCCTACGAGCAGTACTTC. Its protein product is CASSQGRAGGPYEQYF. This chain uses TRBV14 with TRBJ2-5; TRBD2 matches at 9 bases. The DNA end favors TRBJ2-7, so the J call may be wrong. The CDR3 consists of 16 residues. Germline values: CDR1 SGHDN, CDR2 FVKESK.

CDR3 region: CASLHNNLINYGYTF. The CDR3 nucleotides are TGTGCCAGCCTCCACAACAACCTTATTAACTATGGCTACACCTTC. The rearrangement uses TRBV28 and TRBJ1-2; D unclear. Trimming removed 8 bases from V and 1 base from J, with 17 bases in between. Germline CDR1 reads MDHEN; CDR2 reads SYDVKM. This CDR3 comprises 15 residues.

This clonotype was seen many times. V usage is TRBV15 and J usage is TRBJ2-3, with 7 positions matching TRBD2. V gave up 3 bases and J gave up 3 bases; unmatched junction bases: 9. Germline lookup yields CDR1 LNHNV and CDR2 YYDKDF (reference sequence). There are 16 residues in the CDR3. DNA for the CDR3: TGTGCCACCAGCAGGAGCTCCCTGGGACTAACAGATACGCAGTATTTT. The encoded protein is CATSRSSLGLTDTQYF.

The V gene is TRBV6-2 or TRBV6-3, the J gene TRBJ2-5, with TRBD2 identical over 7 bases. The last part of the DNA fits TRBJ2-7 better; the J call may be wrong. Per germline, CDR1 MNHEY and CDR2 SVGEGT. This CDR3 region has 15 residues. CDR3 nucleotides: TGTGCCAGCAGTGTGTTCGCGGGAGACCCCTACGAGCAGTACTTC. Encoded protein: CASSVFAGDPYEQYF.

This clonotype was counted many times. The rearrangement uses TRBV25-1 and TRBJ2-7; no clear D. Germline CDR1 reads MGHDK; CDR2 reads SYGVNS. The CDR3 spans 12 residues. The V end lost 4 bases, the J end lost 1 base, and 5 bases lay between the germline ends. The CDR3 sequence is CASSARSYEQYF. CDR3 bases: TGTGCCAGCAGTGCCAGGTCCTACGAGCAGTACTTC.

The chain uses TRBV11-1 and TRBJ1-1; tentative D call: TRBD1 (5 bases). Germline V CDR1 and CDR2: SGHAT, FQDESV (reference sequence). The length of the CDR3 is 14 residues. The V end lost 2 bases, the J end lost 5 bases, and 12 bases lay between the germline ends. CDR3 in amino acids: CASSLSERGTEAFF. The CDR3, as DNA: TGTGCCAGCAGCTTATCAGAGAGGGGAACTGAAGCTTTCTTT.

This clonotype was observed a few times. The J gene is TRBJ2-7, the V gene TRBV29-1; D unresolved. The CDR3 covers 12 residues. Trimming took 7 bases from V and 1 from J, leaving 11 bases between them. Germline loops: CDR1 SQVTM, CDR2 ANQGSEA. The CDR3 loop is CSARTESYEQYF. DNA for the CDR3: TGCAGCGCCAGGACGGAGTCCTACGAGCAGTACTTC.

This clonotype has a handful of counts. The chain is built from TRBV3-1 and TRBJ2-7, with D hard to call. Germline CDR1 and CDR2: LGHDT and YNNKEL (reference sequence). V lost 1 base and J lost 3, with 10 bases in between. CDR3 length equals 14 residues. CDR3: CASSQGQRSYEQYF. The CDR3 DNA reads TGTGCCAGCAGCCAAGGTCAACGGAGCTACGAGCAGTACTTC.

This chain connects TRBV12-3 or TRBV12-4 to TRBJ2-5; a weak D match, TRBD1 (6 bases). This CDR3 is 13 amino acids long. The V and J ends lost 7 bases and 3 bases respectively, with 12 bases between them. The CDR3: CASNRDNEETQYF. In DNA, the CDR3 is TGTGCCAGCAACCGGGACAACGAAGAGACCCAGTACTTC.

The chain has TRBV7-3 and TRBJ2-7; 7 bases are shared with TRBD1. J was trimmed by 5 bases and V by 3 bases; bases with no gene match: 4. The CDR3 is 13 residues long. Looked up from germline, CDR1 is SGHTA and CDR2 is FQGTGA. The CDR3 coding sequence is TGTGCCAGCAGCTTTACAGGGGTTCACGAGCAGTACTTC. It yields the protein CASSFTGVHEQYF. Filled out from reference TRBV7-3 and TRBJ2-7, the complete variable domain reads GAGVSQTPSNKVTEKGKYVELRCDPISGHTALYWYRQSLGQGPEFLIYFQGTGAADDSGLPNDRFFAVRPEGSVSTLKIQRTERGDSAVYLCASSFTGVHEQYFGPGTRLTVT.

The chain has TRBV4-3 and TRBJ1-2, with TRBD1 matching 7 bases. With V trimmed by 3 bases and J by 2 bases, 6 bases remained unmatched. Per the germline V gene, CDR1 is LGHNA and CDR2 is YSLEER. This CDR3 has 15 amino acids. CDR3 DNA sequence: TGCGCCAGCAGCCAGGAAGAGGGACAGAACTATGGCTACACCTTC. Its protein product is CASSQEEGQNYGYTF.

This clonotype has a handful of counts. This CDR3 reads CSAKPMMGEKLFF. DNA of the CDR3: TGCAGCGCAAAACCGATGATGGGAGAAAAACTGTTTTTT. V usage is TRBV29-1 and J usage is TRBJ1-4, with unresolved D. The CDR3 is 13 amino acids. The germline gives CDR1 SQVTM, CDR2 ANQGSEA. Trimming cost V 7 bases and J 8 bases, with 17 bases left between them.

This chain links TRBV7-9 with TRBJ2-5; weak D call: TRBD2 (5 bases). V shed 5 bases and J shed 5 bases, with 15 bases lying between them. The length of the CDR3 is 14 residues. Per germline, CDR1 SEHNR and CDR2 FQNEAQ (reference sequence). CDR3 protein: CASSSFRGSETQYF. The CDR3 bases are TGTGCCAGCAGCAGTTTCCGGGGAAGCGAGACCCAGTACTTC.

This clonotype was observed a few times. V and J are TRBV7-9 and TRBJ2-7; no firm D call. The CDR3 spans 13 residues. The V gene's germline CDR1 is SEHNR and CDR2 FQNEAQ (reference sequence). V was shortened by 1 base and J by 5 bases, with 9 bases between the two germline ends. CDR3 in amino acids: CASSLGRNNEQYF. The DNA of the CDR3 is TGTGCCAGCAGCTTAGGCAGGAACAACGAGCAGTACTTC.

The sample holds a few counts of this clonotype. The J gene is TRBJ1-4, the V gene TRBV7-9; TRBD1 matches 7 bases. The germline gives CDR1 SEHNR, CDR2 FQNEAQ (reference sequence). CDR3 length equals 14 residues. V dropped 5 bases and J dropped 8; count of bases not matched to a gene: 8. The CDR3 DNA follows: TGTGCCAGCAGCGAAAGGCAGACAGGGGAAAAACTGTTTTTT. This sequence encodes CASSERQTGEKLFF.

This clonotype was observed a few times. The chain links TRBV5-1 to TRBJ1-1, with TRBD1 identical over 7 bases. V lost 0 bases and J lost 1; bases outside the gene matches: 6. Looked up from germline, CDR1 is SGHRS and CDR2 is YFSETQ. The CDR3 sequence is 16 residues long. The CDR3 nucleotides are TGCGCCAGCAGCTTGGAGACAGGGAGTGAGAACACTGAAGCTTTCTTT. Residues: CASSLETGSENTEAFF.

This clonotype was seen a handful of times. The chain employs TRBV7-9 and TRBJ2-7; D tentatively reads TRBD1 or TRBD2 (6 bases each). V lost 5 bases and J 2 bases, leaving 19 bases between the germline ends. The CDR3 sequence is 16 residues long. Germline assignment: CDR1 SEHNR and CDR2 FQNEAQ (reference sequence). The CDR3 region has the DNA TGTGCCAGCAGCCCACCAGGGGCAGGGGAGGCCTACGAGCAGTACTTC. Amino acid sequence: CASSPPGAGEAYEQYF.

V gene TRBV3-1 combines with J gene TRBJ2-5; TRBD2 is a possible D gene (6 bases). The J call may be mistaken, given a closer DNA end match to TRBJ2-7. Germline V gene data show CDR1 as LGHDT and CDR2 as YNNKEL (reference sequence). This CDR3 contains 20 residues. Here the CDR3 reads CASSQERRGRPGDQTYEQYF. CDR3 sequence (DNA): TGTGCCAGCAGCCAGGAACGCCGAGGGAGGCCAGGCGATCAAACCTACGAGCAGTACTTC.

V gene TRBV20-1 combines with J gene TRBJ2-7, with a tentative D call TRBD1 (5 bases). The germline gives CDR1 DFQATT, CDR2 SNEGSKA (reference sequence). This CDR3 is 11 amino acids long. V was trimmed by 5 bases and J by 4 bases, leaving 9 bases between them. The CDR3 is CSALQAYEQYF. For the CDR3, the DNA is TGCAGTGCTCTACAGGCATACGAGCAGTACTTC.

The chain employs TRBV4-3 and TRBJ1-4, with a weak D call TRBD1 (6 bases). The CDR3 spans 17 residues. CDR1 is LGHNA, CDR2 YSLEER, per germline. Trimming removed 6 bases at V and 0 bases at J, with 17 bases between. CDR3 residues: CASRNGGDTATNEKLFF. The CDR3 DNA follows: TGCGCCAGCAGAAACGGCGGGGACACCGCAACTAATGAAAAACTGTTTTTT.

This clonotype has just one count. The chain uses TRBV7-2 and TRBJ2-3, with TRBD2 matching 12 bases. Germline V gene data show CDR1 as SGHTA and CDR2 as FQGNSA. The J segment lost 6 bases and the V segment lost 5 bases, leaving 9 bases of the junction unmatched. This CDR3 comprises 16 residues. As DNA, the CDR3 is TGTGCCAGCAGCGTACCGACTAGCGGGAGCAGGGATACGCAGTATTTT. It codes for CASSVPTSGSRDTQYF.

The chain is built from TRBV20-1 and TRBJ2-5; 11 bases fit TRBD2. TRBJ2-7 explains the end of the DNA better; the J call may be wrong. The CDR3 length is 14 residues. Per the germline V gene, CDR1 is DFQATT and CDR2 is SNEGSKA (reference sequence). CDR3 DNA: TGCAGTCTGTTGACTAGCGGGACCTCCTACGAGCAGTACTTC. It is translated as CSLLTSGTSYEQYF.

The chain couples TRBV7-9 to TRBJ1-1; D is possibly TRBD1 (6 bases). Trimming shortened V by 6 bases and J by 2 bases, and 22 bases separated the two germline ends. The CDR3 runs 17 residues. From germline, CDR1 is SEHNR and CDR2 FQNEAQ (reference sequence). The DNA of the CDR3 is TGTGCCAGCAGAGGCCGCCGGGACAAAATACCAAACACTGAAGCTTTCTTT. This gives the protein CASRGRRDKIPNTEAFF.